A selection of T cell receptor beta chains follows, all from one sample in a study of T cell changes during pregnancy in multiple sclerosis. TCRdb's copy holds only in-frame clones and misses some; the assay was immunoSEQ multiplex PCR. The sample yields some 77,000 clones, around 94% seen once. The material sequenced was peripheral blood, taken in the second trimester of pregnancy. The receptor source for this set is a female donor in good health, enrolled as a control in a pregnancy study. Each CDR3 is given with its conserved first and last residue. The order of the fields is clone size, D gene, J gene, V gene, CDR3 length, CDR3 protein, CDR3 DNA. The D gene is left open where the match is weak. Clone size is given for some rows only: seen once, a few or many times, or a class if the clone is expanded.

NA NA TRBJ1-2 TRBV12-5 12 CASGLVEVGYTF TGTGCTAGTGGTTTGGTAGAGGTTGGCTACACCTTC
NA NA TRBJ2-3 TRBV7-2 15 CASSLVVRGVGTQYF TGTGCCAGCAGCTTAGTTGTTAGGGGCGTGGGTACGCAGTATTTT
NA NA TRBJ1-1 TRBV28 12 CASSFRNTEAFF TGTGCCAGCAGTTTCCGGAACACTGAAGCTTTCTTT
once NA TRBJ1-2 TRBV7-9 12 CASSLEQTNYTF TGTGCCAGCAGCTTAGAACAGACAAACTACACCTTC
NA NA TRBJ2-7 TRBV7-2 15 CASSYRQTSPYEQYF TGTGCCAGCAGCTACCGCCAGACATCACCCTACGAGCAGTACTTC
NA NA TRBJ2-1 TRBV7-3 14 CASSPQGIGDEQFF TGTGCCAGCAGCCCCCAGGGGATAGGAGATGAGCAGTTCTTC
NA TRBD2 TRBJ2-7 TRBV27 16 CASSLSRGAIPYEQYF TGTGCCAGCAGTTTATCGCGGGGGGCGATCCCCTACGAGCAGTACTTC
NA NA TRBJ1-4 TRBV4-3 16 CASSQEGGQVGEKLFF TGCGCCAGCAGCCAAGAGGGGGGGCAGGTCGGGGAAAAACTGTTTTTT
NA NA TRBJ2-7 TRBV15 16 CATSRPPGLGVGEQYF TGTGCCACCAGCAGGCCTCCGGGACTCGGTGTGGGTGAGCAGTACTTC
NA TRBD1 TRBJ2-1 TRBV12-5 20 CASGPNVGQALRRIYNEQFF TGTGCTAGTGGTCCGAATGTTGGACAGGCCCTACGGAGAATCTACAATGAGCAGTTCTTC
NA TRBD1 TRBJ1-1 TRBV5-4 14 CASSLKGAITEAFF TGTGCCAGCAGCTTGAAGGGGGCGATCACTGAAGCTTTCTTT
NA NA TRBJ1-4 TRBV18 15 CASSPGPSANEKLFF TGTGCCAGCTCACCAGGGCCTTCAGCTAATGAAAAACTGTTTTTT
NA NA TRBJ1-5 TRBV7-9 13 CASSLTSPGPQHF TGTGCCAGCAGCTTAACGTCTCCCGGGCCCCAGCATTTT